One sample yielded the 7 T cell receptor beta chains listed below, sequenced in a study of T-cell memory formation after mild COVID-19 (dated by TCRdb to the early 2020s). Libraries were constructed by 5' RACE. The sequencing machine was an Illumina NovaSeq 6000. The public reads were quality trimmed at Q25 with fastp and then assembled into clones with MiXCR by TCRdb, keeping productive beta chains. When rows share a CDR3 protein, they turn into one entry using the most common DNA and genes. This sample lists 90,000 to 120,000 distinct CDR3 sequences; roughly 11% were detected once. Around 40% of the sample goes to the ten largest clones. The specimen was PBMCs or a T cell subset sorted from them (not recorded which). These receptors all come from a man between 18 and 35 years old who had mild COVID-19 (a few samples of this study predate the infection). The sample titles of this study are shuffled in the database, so cell type and time point are left out; the donor was told from shared clones.

V and J are TRBV6-5 and TRBJ2-1, with 9 bases fitting TRBD2. Germline lookup yields CDR1 MNHEY and CDR2 SVGAGI. V shed 2 bases, J shed 7 bases, and the junction held 6 bases outside the gene matches. CDR3 length: 15 residues. As DNA, the CDR3 is TGTGCCAGCAGTTACACTAGCGGGCTCCCTAATGAGCAGTTCTTC. Translated: CASSYTSGLPNEQFF.

The table lists this clonotype with a few counts. The chain links TRBV27 to TRBJ2-7, with no clear D. The CDR3 runs 15 residues. V was cut by 6 bases and J by 0 bases, with 15 bases left in between. Per germline, CDR1 MNHEY and CDR2 SMNVEV (reference sequence). The DNA of the CDR3 is TGTGCCAGCAGCCCGTTTGGGCCGAGCTCCTACGAGCAGTACTTC. Protein sequence: CASSPFGPSSYEQYF.

This clonotype was observed many times. The CDR3: CAISVGNTEAFF. In nucleotides, the CDR3 is TGTGCCATCAGTGTCGGGAACACTGAAGCTTTCTTT. The chain joins TRBV10-3 to TRBJ1-1, with no clear D. Germline V gives CDR1 ENHRY, CDR2 SYGVKD. The CDR3 extends over 12 amino acids. Trimming shortened V by 4 bases and J by 1 base, and 4 bases separated the two germline ends.

V gene TRBV6-6 combines with J gene TRBJ1-2; no definite D call. The CDR3 is 13 amino acids. Germline V gene data show CDR1 as MNHNY and CDR2 as SVGAGI (reference sequence). V gave up 5 bases and J gave up 2 bases, with 9 bases separating them. CDR3 sequence (DNA): TGTGCCAGCAGTCTCGACACCAACTATGGCTACACCTTC. The encoded protein is CASSLDTNYGYTF.

The chain carries TRBV12-3 or TRBV12-4 and TRBJ2-1; 9 bases agree with TRBD1. This CDR3 is 14 amino acids long. V was clipped by 5 bases and J by 3 bases; unmatched bases: 2. The chain's CDR3 is CASSRDRVYNEQFF. CDR3 in DNA: TGTGCCAGCAGTCGGGACAGGGTCTACAATGAGCAGTTCTTC.

This clonotype was detected only a few times. The chain's CDR3 is CASSHSGATEAFF. Here the CDR3 DNA reads TGTGCCAGCAGCCACTCGGGGGCCACTGAAGCTTTCTTT. V gene TRBV14 combines with J gene TRBJ1-1, with TRBD1 as a possible D gene (6 bases). Germline V CDR1 and CDR2: SGHDN, FVKESK. The CDR3 extends over 13 amino acids. V was shortened by 3 bases and J by 4 bases, with 9 bases between the two germline ends.

This clonotype was seen a handful of times. The chain recombines TRBV5-6 with TRBJ2-7; D is uncertain. Deletions cut 4 bases from V and 7 bases from J, with 12 bases between. The CDR3 extends over 12 amino acids. Germline-derived CDR1 and CDR2 are SGHDT and YYEEEE. The DNA of the CDR3 is TGTGCCAGCAGCGCGAGCCCCGAGGAGCAGTACGTC. Protein product: CASSASPEEQYV.